This TCR beta chain was documented in a study of radiation and T cells in renal cell carcinoma. Some clones are missing from TCRdb's copy, which holds only in-frame ones; the method was immunoSEQ multiplex PCR. Among fewer than 10,000 clones listed, approximately 64% were seen once. About this clone: Its target is not known.

CDR1 is SEHNR and CDR2 is FQNEAQ in the germline V gene (reference sequence). V gave up 5 bases and J gave up 1 base, with 11 bases separating them. The CDR3 runs 15 residues. The treatment was: treatment-naive control, cytoreductive nephrectomy. Control tumors came from a few females and about a dozen males, aged roughly 40 to 82. The study's findings and limits: Irradiated tumors held more dominant CDR3 motifs than control tumors.

This TCR was recovered from a woman in her seventies with renal cell carcinoma. The sample here was tumor tissue, taken from a patient whose treatment was nephrectomy without radiotherapy. J is TRBJ2-2 and V is TRBV7-9; D gene uncertain. DNA for the CDR3: TGTGCCAGCAGCCCCGAAGCCCTGAACACCGGGGAGCTGTTTTTT. This gives the protein CASSPEALNTGELFF.